What follows is one TCR beta chain and its context. Its antigen is undetermined. The data stem from a study of identical twins. TCRdb reanalysed the 5' RACE reads using MiXCR and keeps one entry per CDR3 protein. The sample lists 250,000 to 300,000 distinct CDR3 sequences; approximately 8.3% were seen once. Overall study results and limits: Fewer insertions marked abundant cord blood beta clonotypes; young adult naive trended weakly, memory not at all.

CDR1 is SEHNR and CDR2 is FQNEAQ in the germline V gene (reference sequence). The V and J ends lost 2 bases and 5 bases respectively, with 13 bases between them. The CDR3 is made up of 15 amino acids. These records were also assigned to another study, of yellow fever vaccine responses in identical twins.

The rearrangement joins TRBV7-9 to TRBJ2-1; D is unresolved. The clonotype was recovered from a woman aged 18-29 years in good health. The sample was CD8+ T cells sorted from blood. In DNA form, the CDR3 reads TGTGCCAGCAGCTTAAGCTCATCGACTCACAATGAGCAGTTCTTC. This translates into CASSLSSSTHNEQFF. The variable domain in full, completed from reference TRBV7-9 and TRBJ2-1, reads DTGVSQNPRHKITKRGQNVTFRCDPISEHNRLYWYRQTLGQGPEFLTYFQNEAQLEKSRLLSDRFSAERPKGSFSTLEIQRTEQGDSAMYLCASSLSSSTHNEQFFGPGTRLTVL.